These 29 T cell receptor beta chains originate from one sample sequenced in a study of blood T cells in healthy people across ages. A J-beta primer mix and a sample-barcoded 5' primer were used in a second PCR of roughly 6 to 12 cycles. TCRdb reprocessed the 5' RACE reads with MiXCR, giving one entry per CDR3 protein. The table lists about 1.7 million distinct CDR3 sequences, approximately 30% of them singletons. The sequencing sample was made of blood. The receptors were gathered from a woman in her thirties in good health.

This chain links TRBV6-5 with TRBJ2-7, with 10 bases that match TRBD1. This CDR3 spans 15 amino acids. Looked up from germline, CDR1 is MNHEY and CDR2 is SVGAGI. J lost 3 bases, V lost 0 bases, and 2 bases had no gene match. CDR3 protein: CASSYSGQGNYEQYF. CDR3 nucleotide sequence: TGTGCCAGCAGTTACTCGGGACAGGGGAACTACGAGCAGTACTTC.

The rearrangement uses TRBV19 and TRBJ2-4, with TRBD2 matching over 10 bases. The DNA matches TRBJ2-5 better at its end, which makes the J call doubtful. In germline, CDR1 is LNHDA, CDR2 SQIVND (reference sequence). The CDR3 is 16 amino acids. CDR3 DNA sequence: TGTGCCAGTAGTATAGAAGCGGGGGGGCTACAAGAGACCCAGTACTTC. Its protein is CASSIEAGGLQETQYF.

CDR3 sequence (DNA): TGCAGCGTTGACGGTCAGGGAAACACCATATATTTT. It encodes CSVDGQGNTIYF. The genes are TRBV29-1 and TRBJ1-3; D gene uncertain. The V end lost 3 bases, the J end lost 4 bases, and 7 bases lay between the germline ends. Looked up from germline, CDR1 is SQVTM and CDR2 is ANQGSEA. The CDR3 is made up of 12 amino acids.

CDR3 in amino acids: CASSTAGTGCYEQYF. CDR3 bases: TGCGCCAGCAGCACTGCCGGGACAGGGTGCTACGAGCAGTACTTC. The chain uses TRBV5-1 and TRBJ2-7; 9 bases are shared with TRBD1. From germline, CDR1 is SGHRS and CDR2 YFSETQ. The CDR3 loop spans 15 amino acids. Trimming removed 4 bases from V and 3 bases from J; junction bases left unmatched: 8.

As concerns this clonotype: A clone one base away is much larger, so this may be a read error. This rearrangement joins TRBV20-1 to TRBJ2-7; 10 bases are shared with TRBD2. The J call may not be correct, given that the DNA end is closer to TRBJ2-5. This CDR3 contains 17 residues. Germline assignment: CDR1 DFQATT and CDR2 SNEGSKA (reference sequence). DNA of the CDR3: TGCAGTGCTAGAGACCCAAAGAGCGGGAGGGCCGGGGAGACCCAGTACTTC. It yields the protein CSARDPKSGRAGETQYF.

This clonotype was seen many times. The chain combines TRBV5-1 with TRBJ2-3; perhaps D is TRBD1 or TRBD2 (5 bases each). From germline, CDR1 is SGHRS and CDR2 YFSETQ. The CDR3 has 15 amino acids. Trimming pared 4 bases from V and 0 bases from J, leaving 12 bases between. Here the CDR3 reads CASSGNGASTDTQYF. Written as DNA, the CDR3 is TGCGCCAGCAGCGGAAACGGGGCGAGCACAGATACGCAGTATTTT.

The J gene is TRBJ2-1, the V gene TRBV24-1; 8 bases are a match to TRBD1. The CDR3 is 15 amino acids. The germline V gene has CDR1 KGHDR and CDR2 SFDVKD. Trimming at V came to 5 bases and at J to 5 bases, leaving 7 bases not matched to a gene. Here the CDR3 DNA reads TGTGCCACCAGTGCCCCCGGGACAGGTGACAATGAGCAGTTCTTC. It encodes CATSAPGTGDNEQFF.

This clonotype was recorded a few times. The chain couples TRBV12-5 to TRBJ2-6; D not certain. Trimming took off 1 base at V and 0 bases at J, with 4 bases between the two ends. Germline CDR1 reads LGHNT; CDR2 reads FRNRAP. The CDR3 length is 15 residues. CDR3 amino acids: CASGLANSGANVLTF. CDR3 nucleotides: TGTGCTAGTGGTTTGGCAAACTCTGGGGCCAACGTCCTGACTTTC.

As to this clonotype: A much larger clone differs by one base, so this may be a read error. CDR3 sequence reads: CASRRTSGRGASDEQYF. CDR3 nucleotide sequence: TGTGCCAGCAGGCGGACTAGCGGGAGGGGCGCGAGCGATGAGCAGTACTTC. V usage is TRBV7-2 and J usage is TRBJ2-7, with 15 bases identical to TRBD2. V lost 6 bases, J lost 7 bases, and 13 bases stayed unmatched. CDR1 SGHTA and CDR2 FQGNSA come from the germline V gene. The CDR3 covers 17 residues.

A few counts support this clonotype. The gene calls are TRBV7-9 and TRBJ2-1, with TRBD2 matching 8 bases. The CDR3 loop spans 20 amino acids. Germline CDR1 reads SEHNR; CDR2 reads FQNEAQ (reference sequence). J lost 4 bases, V lost 6 bases, and 23 bases had no gene match. DNA of the CDR3: TGTGCCAGCAGTCTAGCGGGCGGGACTACCATTGTGAGGTCGTACAATGAGCAGTTCTTC. Translating it yields CASSLAGGTTIVRSYNEQFF.

This sequence joins TRBV5-1 and TRBJ2-7; D might be TRBD2 (6 bases). Germline V CDR1 and CDR2: SGHRS, YFSETQ. V was cut by 0 bases and J by 7 bases, with 17 bases left in between. This CDR3 has 15 residues. CDR3 nucleotide sequence: TGCGCCAGCAGCTTGGTACGCGGGGTAACGGGGGAGCAGTACTTC. Translated, it gives CASSLVRGVTGEQYF.

For this clonotype: This may come from a read error, since a much larger clone is one base off. This sequence joins TRBV20-1 and TRBJ1-6, with no clear D. Germline CDR1 and CDR2: DFQATT and SNEGSKA (reference sequence). There are 12 residues in the CDR3. The CDR3: CSGRNTDSPPHF. The CDR3 DNA is TGCAGTGGCAGGAATACGGATTCACCCCCCCACTTT.

The chain combines TRBV20-1 with TRBJ2-1, with a weak D call TRBD1 (5 bases). The CDR3 extends over 16 amino acids. Looked up from germline, CDR1 is DFQATT and CDR2 is SNEGSKA (reference sequence). Between the trimmed V and J ends, which lost 2 bases and 3 bases, there was a span of 17 bases. CDR3 DNA sequence: TGCAGTGCTAGAAGGTCCGGGCAGGGCCTCTACAATGAGCAGTTCTTC. Amino acids: CSARRSGQGLYNEQFF.

The chain couples TRBV7-3 to TRBJ2-5, with 10 bases matching TRBD2. Unmatched junction bases numbered 14, after V lost 5 bases and J lost 11 bases. Germline CDR1 is SGHTA and CDR2 is FQGTGA. The CDR3 contains 15 residues. CDR3 amino acids: CASSPLAGVGNEQYF. For the CDR3, the DNA is TGTGCCAGCAGCCCCCTAGCGGGGGTCGGTAATGAGCAGTACTTC.

The chain couples TRBV6-5 to TRBJ2-1, with 10 bases that match TRBD2. The assigned J gene may be wrong: the sequence end matches TRBJ2-7 better. The CDR3 covers 15 residues. Germline values: CDR1 MNHEY, CDR2 SVGAGI. The CDR3 is CASRVAGGSYNEQYF. DNA of the CDR3: TGTGCCAGCAGAGTAGCGGGGGGATCCTACAATGAGCAGTACTTC.

The chain joins TRBV9 to TRBJ2-1, with TRBD2 matching 12 bases. V was clipped by 3 bases and J by 5 bases; unmatched bases: 6. Germline V gene lookup returns CDR1 SGDLS and CDR2 YYNGEE. This CDR3 has 16 residues. The CDR3 protein is CASSARLAGANNEQFF. CDR3 bases: TGTGCCAGCAGCGCCAGACTAGCGGGGGCTAACAATGAGCAGTTCTTC.

The chain employs TRBV30 and TRBJ1-6; D unclear. CDR1 is GTSNPN, CDR2 SVGIG, per germline (reference sequence). This CDR3 region has 12 residues. V was cut by 0 bases and J by 11 bases, with 8 bases left in between. The CDR3 bases are TGTGCCTGGAGTGTCCAGAGGACACCCCTCCACTTT. It codes for CAWSVQRTPLHF.

This sequence joins TRBV12-3 or TRBV12-4 and TRBJ1-2, with a weak D call TRBD1 (5 bases). This CDR3 contains 13 residues. V gave up 7 bases and J gave up 4 bases, with 13 bases separating them. The CDR3 region has the DNA TGTGCCAGCACCAGTACAGGTACCTATGGCTACACCTTC. Translated, it gives CASTSTGTYGYTF.

This clonotype was seen many times. The chain joins TRBV5-1 to TRBJ2-1; 8 bases agree with TRBD2. This CDR3 has 15 amino acids. Germline CDR1 and CDR2: SGHRS and YFSETQ. Trimming cost V 4 bases and J 8 bases; bases outside gene matches: 11. For the CDR3, the DNA is TGCGCCAGCAGCCCGTCTGCGGGGGGCGGCCATGAGCAGTTCTTC. Its protein product is CASSPSAGGGHEQFF.

This clonotype was seen at least ten times. The rearrangement links TRBV4-1 to TRBJ2-7, with D possibly being TRBD2 (5 bases). Looked up from germline, CDR1 is MGHRA and CDR2 is YSYEKL. This CDR3 contains 14 residues. Trimming removed 2 bases from V and 0 bases from J, with 8 bases in between. CDR3 loop: CASSQPRDSYEQYF. DNA for the CDR3: TGCGCCAGCAGCCAACCACGGGACTCCTACGAGCAGTACTTC.

J is TRBJ2-7 and V is TRBV7-2; D gene unclear. Germline V gene lookup returns CDR1 SGHTA and CDR2 FQGNSA. V lost 6 bases to trimming and J lost 0 bases, with 15 bases between them. The CDR3 loop spans 15 amino acids. The CDR3 DNA follows: TGTGCCAGCAGTTCTACTACCACCCGCTCCTACGAGCAGTACTTC. Translating gives CASSSTTTRSYEQYF.

This clonotype was picked up many times. The chain is built from TRBV12-3 or TRBV12-4 and TRBJ2-1, with 11 bases that match TRBD2. J lost 5 bases, V lost 4 bases, and 1 base had no gene match. CDR3 length: 14 amino acids. CDR3 nucleotide sequence: TGTGCCAGCAGTTGGGGACTAGCGGACAATGAGCAGTTCTTC. Translation gives CASSWGLADNEQFF.

This clonotype occurred many times. The genes are TRBV20-1 and TRBJ2-3; the D call may be TRBD1 or TRBD2 (5 bases each). Germline V gene data show CDR1 as DFQATT and CDR2 as SNEGSKA (reference sequence). This CDR3 is 18 amino acids long. V dropped 6 bases and J dropped 1 base, with 26 bases sitting between them. This CDR3 is CSALLGDGALAGTDTQYF. The CDR3 DNA sequence: TGCAGTGCACTATTGGGGGACGGAGCCCTTGCGGGCACAGATACGCAGTATTTT.

The rearrangement joins TRBV7-2 to TRBJ2-1, with a tentative D call TRBD2 (6 bases). V was trimmed by 5 bases and J by 8 bases, leaving 19 bases between them. The CDR3 contains 15 residues. Germline CDR1 SGHTA, CDR2 FQGNSA. The chain's CDR3 is CASSPESGSGDEQFF. CDR3 DNA sequence: TGTGCCAGCAGCCCAGAGAGCGGGTCTGGCGATGAGCAGTTCTTC.

This clonotype has just a few counts. CDR3 DNA sequence: TGTGCCAGCTCGGATTCAGAGAACACTGAAGCTTTCTTT. This codes for CASSDSENTEAFF. The genes are TRBV18 and TRBJ1-1, with D uncertain. Deletions cut 6 bases from V and 1 base from J, with 9 bases between. Germline CDR1 and CDR2: KGHSH and LQKENI. The CDR3 extends over 13 amino acids.

Details on this clonotype: A much bigger clone sits one base away, suggesting this may be a read error. This rearrangement joins TRBV29-1 to TRBJ2-3, with unresolved D. Germline lookup yields CDR1 SQVTM and CDR2 ANQGSEA. The V and J ends lost 6 bases and 4 bases respectively, with 11 bases between them. CDR3 size: 12 residues. The CDR3 here is CSVAPVPDTQYF. As DNA, the CDR3 is TGCAGCGTGGCGCCGGTCCCAGATACGCAGTATTTT.

This clonotype came up many times. V gene TRBV10-3 combines with J gene TRBJ2-5; no reliable D call. The CDR3 spans 12 residues. From germline, CDR1 is ENHRY and CDR2 SYGVKD. V lost 9 bases, J lost 1 base, and 9 bases lay in between. CDR3 coding DNA: TGTGCCATTGCGGTCGGCCAAGAGACCCAGTACTTC. It is translated as CAIAVGQETQYF.

This clonotype was seen only once. The V call is TRBV7-9, the J call TRBJ2-3; no firm D call. The CDR3 is 8 amino acids. Looked up from germline, CDR1 is SEHNR and CDR2 is FQNEAQ (reference sequence). Trimming removed 4 bases at V and 13 bases at J, with 3 bases between. The DNA for the CDR3 is TGTGCCAGCAGCTCAAAGTATTTT. The encoded protein is CASSSKYF.

The chain couples TRBV7-9 to TRBJ2-5; D possibly corresponds to TRBD2 (6 bases). The ends were cut back, 5 bases at V and 1 base at J, with 14 bases in the middle. The CDR3 covers 15 residues. CDR1 SEHNR and CDR2 FQNEAQ come from the germline V gene (reference sequence). CDR3 in amino acids: CASSLRSGSQETQYF. Written as DNA, the CDR3 is TGTGCCAGCAGCCTCCGCAGCGGGTCCCAAGAGACCCAGTACTTC.